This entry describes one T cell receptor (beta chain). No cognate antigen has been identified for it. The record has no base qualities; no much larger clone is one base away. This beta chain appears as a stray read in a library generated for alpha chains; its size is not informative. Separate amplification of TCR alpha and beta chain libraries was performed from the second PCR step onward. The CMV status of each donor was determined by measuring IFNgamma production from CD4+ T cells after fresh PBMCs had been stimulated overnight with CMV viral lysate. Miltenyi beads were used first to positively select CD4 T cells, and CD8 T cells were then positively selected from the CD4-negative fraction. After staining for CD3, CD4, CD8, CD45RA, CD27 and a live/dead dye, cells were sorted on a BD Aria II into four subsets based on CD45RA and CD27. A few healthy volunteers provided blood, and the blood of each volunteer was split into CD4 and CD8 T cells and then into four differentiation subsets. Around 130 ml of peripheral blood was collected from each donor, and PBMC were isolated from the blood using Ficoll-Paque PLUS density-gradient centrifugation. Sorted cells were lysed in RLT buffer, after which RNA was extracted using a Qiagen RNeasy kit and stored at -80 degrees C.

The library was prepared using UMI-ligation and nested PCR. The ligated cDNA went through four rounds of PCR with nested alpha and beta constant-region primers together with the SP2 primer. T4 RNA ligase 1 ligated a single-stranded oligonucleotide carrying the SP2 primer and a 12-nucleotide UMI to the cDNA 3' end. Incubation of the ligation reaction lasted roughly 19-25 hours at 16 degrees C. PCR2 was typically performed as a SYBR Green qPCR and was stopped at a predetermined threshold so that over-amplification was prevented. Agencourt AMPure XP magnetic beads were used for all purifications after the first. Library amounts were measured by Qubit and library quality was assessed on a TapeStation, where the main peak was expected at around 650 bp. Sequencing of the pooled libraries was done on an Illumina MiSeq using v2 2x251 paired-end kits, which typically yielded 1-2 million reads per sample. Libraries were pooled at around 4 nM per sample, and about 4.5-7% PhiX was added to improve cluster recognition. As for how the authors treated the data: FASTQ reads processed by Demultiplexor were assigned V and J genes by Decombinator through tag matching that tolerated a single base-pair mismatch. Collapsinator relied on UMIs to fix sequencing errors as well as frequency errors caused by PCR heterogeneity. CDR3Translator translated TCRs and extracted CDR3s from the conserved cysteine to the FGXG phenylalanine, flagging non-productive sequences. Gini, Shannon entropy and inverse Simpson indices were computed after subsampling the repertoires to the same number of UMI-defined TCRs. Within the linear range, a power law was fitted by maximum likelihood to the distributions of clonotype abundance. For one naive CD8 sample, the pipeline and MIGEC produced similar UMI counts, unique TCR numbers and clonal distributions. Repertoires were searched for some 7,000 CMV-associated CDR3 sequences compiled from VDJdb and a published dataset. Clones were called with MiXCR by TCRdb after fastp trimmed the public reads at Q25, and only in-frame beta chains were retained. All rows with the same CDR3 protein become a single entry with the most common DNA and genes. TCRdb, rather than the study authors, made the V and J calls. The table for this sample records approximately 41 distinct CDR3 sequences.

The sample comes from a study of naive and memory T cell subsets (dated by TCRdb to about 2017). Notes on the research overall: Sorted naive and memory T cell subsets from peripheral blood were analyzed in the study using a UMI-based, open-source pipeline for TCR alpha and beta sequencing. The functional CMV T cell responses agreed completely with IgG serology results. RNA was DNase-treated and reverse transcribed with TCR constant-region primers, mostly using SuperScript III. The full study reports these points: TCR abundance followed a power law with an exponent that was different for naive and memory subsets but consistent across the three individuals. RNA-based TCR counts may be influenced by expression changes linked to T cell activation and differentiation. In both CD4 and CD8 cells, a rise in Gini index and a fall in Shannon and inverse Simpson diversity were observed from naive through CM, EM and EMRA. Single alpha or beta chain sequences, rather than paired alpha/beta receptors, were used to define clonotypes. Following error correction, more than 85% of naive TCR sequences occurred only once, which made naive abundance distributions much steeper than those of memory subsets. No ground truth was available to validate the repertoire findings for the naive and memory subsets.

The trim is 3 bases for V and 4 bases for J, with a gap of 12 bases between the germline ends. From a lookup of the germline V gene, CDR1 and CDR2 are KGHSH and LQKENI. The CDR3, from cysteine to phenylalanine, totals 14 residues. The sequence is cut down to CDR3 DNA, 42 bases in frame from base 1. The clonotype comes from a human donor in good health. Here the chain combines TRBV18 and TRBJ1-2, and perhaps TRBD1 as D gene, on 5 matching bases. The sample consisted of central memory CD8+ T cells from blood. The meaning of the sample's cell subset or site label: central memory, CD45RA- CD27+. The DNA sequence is TGTGCCAGCTCACCCGGGACGGCGTCCTATGGCTACACCTTC. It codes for CASSPGTASYGYTF.